These 7 T cell receptor beta chains share one sample of origin, sequenced in a study of shared clonotypes between healthy human individuals. Method: immunoSEQ multiplex PCR; TCRdb's copy keeps in-frame clones and lacks some. The repertoire holds fewer than 1.4 million clones, about 80% seen once, with roughly 0.62% in the top ten. Material for sequencing was memory CD4+ T cells from PBMCs. Indicated subset: CD45RA-negative fraction. All receptors come from a man aged 18 to 35 in good health. Some clones in this sample may be carry-over from other donors' samples.

The chain uses TRBV28 and TRBJ2-3; the D gene is possibly TRBD2 (5 bases). CDR3 size: 16 residues. The germline gives CDR1 MDHEN, CDR2 SYDVKM. Trimming removed 3 bases from V and 2 bases from J, with 15 bases in between. The DNA of the CDR3 is TGTGCCAGCAGTTTCGATAAGCGGCACCCCACAGATACGCAGTATTTT. Protein sequence: CASSFDKRHPTDTQYF.

The chain is built from TRBV27 and TRBJ1-5; D unresolved. V was trimmed by 5 bases and J by 6 bases, leaving 20 bases between them. The CDR3 has 16 amino acids. Germline CDR1 reads MNHEY; CDR2 reads SMNVEV (reference sequence). CDR3 sequence reads: CASSERTGRLAQPQHF. CDR3 in DNA: TGTGCCAGCAGTGAAAGGACGGGTCGCTTAGCTCAGCCCCAGCATTTT.

The chain carries TRBV9 and TRBJ2-3, with 9 bases lining up with TRBD2. The length of the CDR3 is 16 residues. With V trimmed by 4 bases and J by 6 bases, 12 bases remained unmatched. Germline V gene lookup returns CDR1 SGDLS and CDR2 YYNGEE. CDR3 sequence reads: CASSPREAGGRDTQYF. The CDR3, as DNA: TGTGCCAGCAGCCCCCGAGAGGCGGGGGGGAGGGATACGCAGTATTTT.

V is TRBV4-3 and J is TRBJ2-3, with D hard to call. The CDR3 spans 13 residues. Per the germline V gene, CDR1 is LGHNA and CDR2 is YSLEER. Trimming cost V 0 bases and J 5 bases, with 6 bases left between them. Here the CDR3 reads CASSQEALDTQYF. CDR3 nucleotides: TGCGCCAGCAGCCAAGAAGCCCTAGATACGCAGTATTTT.

This clone occurred once. The CDR3 DNA reads TGCAGTGCCCGGGTTGAAGCTTTCTTT. Residues: CSARVEAFF. V is TRBV20-1 and J is TRBJ1-1; D call uncertain. The CDR3 has 9 amino acids. Looked up from germline, CDR1 is DFQATT and CDR2 is SNEGSKA (reference sequence). Trimming shortened V by 6 bases and J by 7 bases, and 6 bases separated the two germline ends.

J is TRBJ1-1 and V is TRBV18; weak D call: TRBD1 (5 bases). CDR3 length: 17 residues. The V gene lost 1 base and the J gene lost 3 bases, with 18 bases spanning the gap. Germline CDR1 and CDR2: KGHSH and LQKENI. The CDR3 sequence is CASSPQVGLLSDTEAFF. CDR3 nucleotides: TGTGCCAGCTCACCACAAGTGGGACTTCTCTCGGACACTGAAGCTTTCTTT.

This sequence joins TRBV11-2 and TRBJ1-4; the D gene is possibly TRBD1 (6 bases). Germline V gives CDR1 SGHAT, CDR2 FQNNGV. This CDR3 region has 14 residues. V lost 5 bases and J 8 bases, leaving 15 bases between the germline ends. The CDR3 DNA is TGTGCCAGCAGCACCCCTAGAGGGGGGGAAAAACTGTTTTTT. It specifies CASSTPRGGEKLFF.